The 12 T cell receptor beta chains presented below share a single source sample, sequenced in a study of tumor-infiltrating lymphocytes in oesophageal squamous cell carcinoma. MiXCR, run by TCRdb on the PCR reads, gives a single entry per CDR3 protein. Of roughly 13,000 distinct CDR3 sequences in the sample, roughly half were seen once. Sequencing used blood. These receptors all come from a male donor with esophageal squamous cell carcinoma.

This clonotype was found a few times. The rearrangement uses TRBV20-1 and TRBJ2-5, with D maybe TRBD2 (5 bases). CDR3 size: 15 residues. Germline CDR1 DFQATT, CDR2 SNEGSKA (reference sequence). Trimming pared 4 bases from V and 1 base from J, leaving 16 bases between. CDR3 DNA: TGCAGTGCTAAATCGTTCCCGGGGTCCCAAGAGACCCAGTACTTC. As protein: CSAKSFPGSQETQYF.

J is TRBJ2-7 and V is TRBV7-4; D remains ambiguous. The better agreement between TRBJ2-5 and the DNA end casts doubt on the J call. From germline, CDR1 is SGHVT and CDR2 SQSDAQ. The CDR3 spans 14 residues. DNA for the CDR3: TGTGCCAGCACCCCGTATAAGGTCGGAGAGACCCAGTACTTC. Translating it yields CASTPYKVGETQYF.

Only one count was recorded for this clonotype. This rearrangement joins TRBV29-1 to TRBJ1-2; no reliable D call. Germline V gene lookup returns CDR1 SQVTM and CDR2 ANQGSEA. V was cut by 8 bases and J by 2 bases, with 9 bases left in between. The CDR3 length is 11 residues. The CDR3 is CSTHGNYGYTF. In DNA, the CDR3 is TGCAGCACCCACGGGAACTATGGCTACACCTTC.

The chain has TRBV6-1 and TRBJ1-1; the D gene is possibly TRBD1 (5 bases). Trimming cost V 6 bases and J 5 bases, with 13 bases left between them. The CDR3 is 13 residues long. Germline lookup yields CDR1 MNHNS and CDR2 SASEGT. DNA of the CDR3: TGTGCCAGCAGATCGGGGGGGAGGACTGAAGCTTTCTTT. This encodes CASRSGGRTEAFF.

V gene TRBV7-3 combines with J gene TRBJ2-7; D remains ambiguous. The J call may be wrong; the DNA end is better matched by TRBJ2-1. Looked up from germline, CDR1 is SGHTA and CDR2 is FQGTGA. The CDR3 is 12 residues long. The CDR3 spells CASSSTRNEQFF. The CDR3, as DNA: TGTGCCAGCAGCTCGACACGGAATGAGCAGTTCTTC.

Comment on this clonotype: A clone one base away is much larger, so this may be a read error. The J gene is TRBJ2-5, the V gene TRBV7-4; maybe TRBD1 (6 bases). Germline loops: CDR1 SGHVT, CDR2 SQSDAQ. Trimming removed 1 base from V and 11 bases from J, with 14 bases in between. This CDR3 spans 13 amino acids. CDR3 in amino acids: CASSLDLTGGQYF. The DNA for the CDR3 is TGTGCCAGCAGCTTAGATCTGACAGGTGGGCAGTACTTC. Full variable domain (missing parts from reference TRBV7-4 and TRBJ2-5): GAGVSQSPRYKVAKRGRDVALRCDSISGHVTLYWYRQTLGQGSEVLTYSQSDAQRDKSGRPSGRFSAERPERSVSTLKIQRTEQGDSAVYLCASSLDLTGGQYFGPGTRLLVL.

The sample holds many counts of this clonotype. The chain couples TRBV6-1 to TRBJ2-1; D gene ambiguous. The germline V gene encodes CDR1 MNHNS and CDR2 SASEGT. This CDR3 is 13 amino acids long. Between the trimmed V and J ends, which lost 4 bases and 5 bases, there was a span of 9 bases. Here the CDR3 reads CASSANSHNEQFF. Written as DNA, the CDR3 is TGTGCCAGCAGTGCCAACAGCCACAATGAGCAGTTCTTC.

This clonotype was seen at least ten times. The chain is built from TRBV7-2 and TRBJ2-5; 10 bases are shared with TRBD1. V gave up 5 bases and J gave up 5 bases; unmatched junction bases: 8. This CDR3 spans 15 amino acids. The germline V gene has CDR1 SGHTA and CDR2 FQGNSA. The DNA for the CDR3 is TGTGCCAGCAGCGCCGCGGGACAGGGGTGGGAGACCCAGTACTTC. Protein sequence: CASSAAGQGWETQYF.

This clonotype was found many times. The rearrangement uses TRBV28 and TRBJ2-3, with D possibly being TRBD2 (6 bases). Looked up from germline, CDR1 is MDHEN and CDR2 is SYDVKM. The germline V and J ends were trimmed by 2 bases and 0 bases, with 12 bases remaining between them. The CDR3 is made up of 16 amino acids. As DNA, the CDR3 is TGTGCCAGCAGTTTAGGGGAGGCGGTTAGCACAGATACGCAGTATTTT. As protein: CASSLGEAVSTDTQYF. Supplemented by reference TRBV28 and TRBJ2-3, the full variable domain reads DVKVTQSSRYLVKRTGEKVFLECVQDMDHENMFWYRQDPGLGLRLIYFSYDVKMKEKGDIPEGYSVSREKKERFSLILESASTNQTSMYLCASSLGEAVSTDTQYFGPGTRLTVL.

This clonotype showed up many times. The CDR3 region has the DNA TGTGCCATCAGTGAGCCGGGGGAGGTCGGCTACGAGCAGTACTTC. Translation gives CAISEPGEVGYEQYF. This rearrangement joins TRBV10-3 to TRBJ2-4, with a possible D match to TRBD2 (6 bases). The J call may be wrong; the DNA end is better matched by TRBJ2-7. Germline CDR1 is ENHRY and CDR2 is SYGVKD. The CDR3 covers 15 residues.

With regard to this clonotype: It may be a read error: a sequence one base away is much more abundant. The rearrangement uses TRBV11-3 and TRBJ2-7; D unclear. Near its end, the DNA agrees better with TRBJ2-1, so the J call may be wrong. The CDR3 contains 13 residues. The germline gives CDR1 SGHNT, CDR2 YENEEA. CDR3 amino acids: CASSTRPSYEQFF. CDR3 DNA: TGTGCCAGCAGCACCCGGCCGTCCTATGAGCAGTTCTTC.

The chain uses TRBV12-3 or TRBV12-4 and TRBJ1-3, with a possible D match to TRBD1 (6 bases). The CDR3 is made up of 14 amino acids. Trimming cost V 7 bases and J 2 bases, with 12 bases left between them. This CDR3 reads CASTIPGAGNTIYF. The CDR3 nucleotides are TGTGCCAGCACCATTCCAGGGGCTGGAAACACCATATATTTT.